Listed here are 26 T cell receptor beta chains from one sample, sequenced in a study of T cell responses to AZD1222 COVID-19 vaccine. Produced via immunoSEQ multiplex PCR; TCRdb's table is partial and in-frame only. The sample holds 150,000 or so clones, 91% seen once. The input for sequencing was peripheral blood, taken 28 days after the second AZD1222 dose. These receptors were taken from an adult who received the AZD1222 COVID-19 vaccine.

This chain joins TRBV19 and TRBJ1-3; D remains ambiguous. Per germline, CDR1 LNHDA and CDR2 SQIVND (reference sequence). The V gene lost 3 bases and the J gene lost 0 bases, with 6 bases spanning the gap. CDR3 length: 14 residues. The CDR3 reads CASSMGISGNTIYF. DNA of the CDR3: TGTGCCAGTAGTATGGGGATCTCTGGAAACACCATATATTTT.

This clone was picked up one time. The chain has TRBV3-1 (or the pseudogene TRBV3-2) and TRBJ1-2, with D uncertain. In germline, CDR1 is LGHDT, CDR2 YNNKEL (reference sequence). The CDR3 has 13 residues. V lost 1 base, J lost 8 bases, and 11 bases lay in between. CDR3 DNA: TGTGCCAGCAGCCAAGTCAATAGCTTCGGCTACACCTTC. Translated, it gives CASSQVNSFGYTF.

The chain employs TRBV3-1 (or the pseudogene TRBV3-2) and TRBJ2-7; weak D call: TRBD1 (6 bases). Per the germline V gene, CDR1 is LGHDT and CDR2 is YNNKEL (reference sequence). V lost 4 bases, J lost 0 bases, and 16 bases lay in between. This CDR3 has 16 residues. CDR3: CASSPLGQQSSYEQYF. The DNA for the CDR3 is TGTGCCAGCAGCCCCCTAGGACAGCAGAGCTCCTACGAGCAGTACTTC.

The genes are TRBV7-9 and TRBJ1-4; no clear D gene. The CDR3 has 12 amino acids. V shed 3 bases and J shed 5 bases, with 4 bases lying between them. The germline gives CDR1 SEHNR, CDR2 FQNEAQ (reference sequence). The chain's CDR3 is CASSFPNEKLFF. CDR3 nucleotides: TGTGCCAGCAGCTTTCCCAATGAAAAACTGTTTTTT.

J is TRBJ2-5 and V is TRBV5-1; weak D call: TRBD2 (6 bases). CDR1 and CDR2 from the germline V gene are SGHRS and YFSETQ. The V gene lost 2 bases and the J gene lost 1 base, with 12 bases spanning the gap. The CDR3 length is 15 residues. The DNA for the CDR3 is TGCGCCAGCAGCTTCGCTGGGGGGACCCAAGAGACCCAGTACTTC. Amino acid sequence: CASSFAGGTQETQYF.

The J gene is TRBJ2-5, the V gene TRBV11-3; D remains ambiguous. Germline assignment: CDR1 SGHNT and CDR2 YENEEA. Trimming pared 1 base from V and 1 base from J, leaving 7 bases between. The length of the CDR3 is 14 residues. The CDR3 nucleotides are TGTGCCAGCAGCTTAGGGCAGATCCAAGAGACCCAGTACTTC. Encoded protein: CASSLGQIQETQYF.

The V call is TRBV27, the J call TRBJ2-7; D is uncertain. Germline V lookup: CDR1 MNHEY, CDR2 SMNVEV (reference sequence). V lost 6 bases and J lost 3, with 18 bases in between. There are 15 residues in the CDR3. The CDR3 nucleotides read TGTGCCAGCAGCCCCACTGGAAATCCCCACTACGAGCAGTACTTC. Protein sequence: CASSPTGNPHYEQYF.

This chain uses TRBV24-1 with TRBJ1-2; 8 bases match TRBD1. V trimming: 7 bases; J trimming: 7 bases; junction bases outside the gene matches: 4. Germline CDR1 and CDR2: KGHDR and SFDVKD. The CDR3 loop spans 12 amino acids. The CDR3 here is CATRDRVFGYTF. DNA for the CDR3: TGTGCCACCAGGGACAGGGTGTTTGGCTACACCTTC.

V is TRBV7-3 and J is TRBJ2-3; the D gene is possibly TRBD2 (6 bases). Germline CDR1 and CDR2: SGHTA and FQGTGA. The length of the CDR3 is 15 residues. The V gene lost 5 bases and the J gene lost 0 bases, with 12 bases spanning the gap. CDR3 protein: CASSPISGSTDTQYF. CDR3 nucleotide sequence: TGTGCCAGCAGCCCCATTAGCGGTAGCACAGATACGCAGTATTTT.

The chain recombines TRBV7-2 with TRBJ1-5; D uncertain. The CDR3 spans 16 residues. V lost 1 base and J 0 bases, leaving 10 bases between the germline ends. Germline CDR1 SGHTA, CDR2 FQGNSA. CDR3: CASSLDSGGSNQPQHF. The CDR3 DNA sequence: TGTGCCAGCAGCTTAGATTCGGGAGGTAGCAATCAGCCCCAGCATTTT.

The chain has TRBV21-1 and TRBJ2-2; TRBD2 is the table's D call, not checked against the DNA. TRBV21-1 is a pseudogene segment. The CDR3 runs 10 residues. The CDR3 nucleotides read TGTGCCACTAGAATCGGGGAGCTGTTTTTT. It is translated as CATRIGELFF.

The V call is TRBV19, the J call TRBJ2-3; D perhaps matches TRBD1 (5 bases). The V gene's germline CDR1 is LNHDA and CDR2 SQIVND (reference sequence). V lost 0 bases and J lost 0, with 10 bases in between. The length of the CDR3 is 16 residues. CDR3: CASSIEGAPSTDTQYF. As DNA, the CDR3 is TGTGCCAGTAGTATAGAAGGGGCTCCTAGCACAGATACGCAGTATTTT.

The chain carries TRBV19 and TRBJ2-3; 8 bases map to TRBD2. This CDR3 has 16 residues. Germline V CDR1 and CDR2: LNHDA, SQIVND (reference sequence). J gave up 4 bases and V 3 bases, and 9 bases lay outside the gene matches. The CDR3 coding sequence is TGTGCCAGTAGTATCGCGTCGCGGGAGGTTGCAGATACGCAGTATTTT. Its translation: CASSIASREVADTQYF. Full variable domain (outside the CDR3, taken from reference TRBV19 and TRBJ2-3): DGGITQSPKYLFRKEGQNVTLSCEQNLNHDAMYWYRQDPGQGLRLIYYSQIVNDFQKGDIAEGYSVSREKKESFPLTVTSAQKNPTAFYLCASSIASREVADTQYFGPGTRLTVL.

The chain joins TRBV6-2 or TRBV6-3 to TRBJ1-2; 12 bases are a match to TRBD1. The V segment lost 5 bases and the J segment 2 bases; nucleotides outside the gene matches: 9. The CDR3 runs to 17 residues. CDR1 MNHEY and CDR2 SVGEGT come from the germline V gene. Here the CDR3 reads CASSHRDRGPKNYGYTF. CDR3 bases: TGTGCCAGCAGTCACCGGGACAGGGGGCCTAAGAACTATGGCTACACCTTC.

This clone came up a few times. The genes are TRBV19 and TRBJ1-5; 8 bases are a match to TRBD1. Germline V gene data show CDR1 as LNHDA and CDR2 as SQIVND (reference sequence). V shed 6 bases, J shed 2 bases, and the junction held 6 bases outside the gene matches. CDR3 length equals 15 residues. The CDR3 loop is CASRERGQGNQPQHF. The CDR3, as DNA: TGTGCCAGTAGGGAAAGGGGACAGGGCAATCAGCCCCAGCATTTT.

The CDR3 DNA follows: TGTGCCAGCAGCTTGGGCAGGGATGGTGGCTACACCTTC. This sequence encodes CASSLGRDGGYTF. The rearrangement links TRBV5-4 to TRBJ1-2, with D possibly being TRBD1 (5 bases). The CDR3 covers 13 residues. In germline, CDR1 is SGHNT, CDR2 YYREEE (reference sequence). The germline V and J ends were trimmed by 0 bases and 7 bases, with 10 bases remaining between them.

The CDR3 spells CASSLGTGSSYNEQFF. The CDR3 coding sequence is TGTGCCAGCAGCTTGGGGACAGGGAGCTCCTACAATGAGCAGTTCTTC. The rearrangement uses TRBV7-8 and TRBJ2-1; TRBD1 agrees at 9 bases. Germline CDR1 is SGHVS and CDR2 is FQNEAQ. The CDR3 is 16 amino acids. J gave up 0 bases and V 3 bases, and 3 bases lay outside the gene matches. Looking up the rest from reference TRBV7-8 and TRBJ2-1 gives the full variable domain: GAGVSQSPRYKVAKRGQDVALRCDPISGHVSLFWYQQALGQGPEFLTYFQNEAQLDKSGLPSDRFFAERPEGSVSTLKIQRTQQEDSAVYLCASSLGTGSSYNEQFFGPGTRLTVL.

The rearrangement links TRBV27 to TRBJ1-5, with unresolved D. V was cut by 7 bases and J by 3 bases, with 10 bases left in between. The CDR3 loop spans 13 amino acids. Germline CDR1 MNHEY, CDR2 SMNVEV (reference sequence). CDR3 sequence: CASTRGVNQPQHF. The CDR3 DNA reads TGTGCCAGCACTCGGGGTGTCAATCAGCCCCAGCATTTT.

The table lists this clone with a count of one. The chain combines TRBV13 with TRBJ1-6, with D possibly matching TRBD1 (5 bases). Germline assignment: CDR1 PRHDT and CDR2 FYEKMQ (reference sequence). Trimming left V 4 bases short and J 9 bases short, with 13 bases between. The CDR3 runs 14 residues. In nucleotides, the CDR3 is TGTGCCAGCAGCTCAGGGCATTCGGGTTCACCCCTCCACTTT. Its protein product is CASSSGHSGSPLHF.

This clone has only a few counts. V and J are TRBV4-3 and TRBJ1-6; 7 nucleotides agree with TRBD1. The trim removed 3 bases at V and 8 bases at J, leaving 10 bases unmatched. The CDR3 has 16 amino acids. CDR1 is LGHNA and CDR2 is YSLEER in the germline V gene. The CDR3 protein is CASSHDTTGLDSPLHF. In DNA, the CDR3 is TGCGCCAGCAGCCATGACACGACAGGGTTGGATTCACCCCTCCACTTT.

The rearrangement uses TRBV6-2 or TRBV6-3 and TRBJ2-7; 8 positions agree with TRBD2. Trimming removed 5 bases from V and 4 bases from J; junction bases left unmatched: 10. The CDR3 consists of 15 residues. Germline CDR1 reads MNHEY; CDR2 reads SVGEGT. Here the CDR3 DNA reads TGTGCCAGCAGTGCAGGTGTCGCGGGAGGATACGAGCAGTACTTC. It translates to CASSAGVAGGYEQYF.

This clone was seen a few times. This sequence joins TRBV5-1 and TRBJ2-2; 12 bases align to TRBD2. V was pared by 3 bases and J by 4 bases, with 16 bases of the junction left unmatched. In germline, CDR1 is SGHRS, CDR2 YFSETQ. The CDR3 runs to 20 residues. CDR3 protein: CASSSDWGRKGLAGTGELFF. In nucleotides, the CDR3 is TGCGCCAGCAGCTCGGACTGGGGGCGGAAGGGACTAGCGGGCACCGGGGAGCTGTTTTTT. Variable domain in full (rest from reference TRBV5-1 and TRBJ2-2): KAGVTQTPRYLIKTRGQQVTLSCSPISGHRSVSWYQQTPGQGLQFLFEYFSETQRNKGNFPGRFSGRQFSNSRSEMNVSTLELGDSALYLCASSSDWGRKGLAGTGELFFGEGSRLTVL.

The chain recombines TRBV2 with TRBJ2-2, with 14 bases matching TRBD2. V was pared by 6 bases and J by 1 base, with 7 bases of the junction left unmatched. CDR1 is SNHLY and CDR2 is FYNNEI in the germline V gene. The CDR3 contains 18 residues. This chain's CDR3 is CASRPGLAGALNTGELFF. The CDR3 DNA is TGTGCCAGCAGGCCGGGACTAGCGGGAGCCTTGAACACCGGGGAGCTGTTTTTT.

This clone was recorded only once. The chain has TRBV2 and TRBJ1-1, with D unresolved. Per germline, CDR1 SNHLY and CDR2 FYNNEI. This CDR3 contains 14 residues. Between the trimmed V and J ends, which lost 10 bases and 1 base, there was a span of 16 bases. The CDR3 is CAKTREGSNTEAFF. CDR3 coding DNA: TGTGCCAAAACCCGGGAAGGATCGAACACTGAAGCTTTCTTT.

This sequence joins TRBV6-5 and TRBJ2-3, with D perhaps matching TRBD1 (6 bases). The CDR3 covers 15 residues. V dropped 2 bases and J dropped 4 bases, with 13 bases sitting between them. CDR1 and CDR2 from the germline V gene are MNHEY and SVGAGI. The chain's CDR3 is CASSYGGRASDTQYF. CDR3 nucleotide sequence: TGTGCCAGCAGTTACGGGGGCAGAGCCTCAGATACGCAGTATTTT.

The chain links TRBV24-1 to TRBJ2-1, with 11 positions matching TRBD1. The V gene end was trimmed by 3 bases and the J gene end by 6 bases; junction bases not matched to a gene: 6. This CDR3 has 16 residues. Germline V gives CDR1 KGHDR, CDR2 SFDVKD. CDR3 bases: TGTGCCACCAGTGATACTCGGGACAGGGGGTTCAATGAGCAGTTCTTC. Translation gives CATSDTRDRGFNEQFF.